This T cell receptor (beta chain) was captured by sequencing in a study of glioma-infiltrating T cells. Overall study: Blood libraries targeted roughly 4- to 11-fold coverage of roughly 1 million T cells.

The CDR3 loop spans 14 amino acids. Trimming took 3 bases from V and 8 from J; bases not matched to a gene: 7. CDR1 is SGHVS, CDR2 FNYEAQ, per germline. The iRepertoire nested amplicon-rescue multiplex PCR amplified TCR alpha and beta CDR3s from RNA. Via MiXCR, TCRdb re-called the multiplex PCR reads, giving one row per CDR3 protein. The top ten hold around 13% of the sample, which has more than 350,000 distinct CDR3 sequences, 41% seen once. The TCR sequence derives from a human donor with low-grade glioma or glioblastoma, undergoing nonglioma brain surgery, or in good health (not recorded which). The rearrangement uses TRBV7-6 and TRBJ2-1; 7 nucleotides line up with TRBD1. Sequences were obtained from glioma tissue, nonneoplastic brain tissue, or PBMCs (not recorded which). The CDR3, as DNA: TGTGCCAGCAGCTTTACACAGGGGAACGATGAGCAGTTCTTC. This codes for CASSFTQGNDEQFF.